This entry features one T cell receptor (beta chain) sequence. No antigen is known for it. Base qualities are not recorded, but no much larger clone differs from it by a single base. The library was prepared using the immunoSEQ multiplex PCR assay. For the multiplex PCR, a mixture combining 60 forward primers for TCR Vbeta segments and 13 reverse primers for TCR Jbeta segments was used. The CDR3 region of rearranged TCR beta genes was amplified from genomic DNA by a multiplex PCR assay. The amplified TCR beta libraries were sequenced on the Illumina HiSeq System as 87-base-pair reads. On the study's bioinformatics: A later analysis tallied tens of millions of unique TCR beta chains across the roughly 610 repertoires, and about 12 million of those chains were shared by two or more donors. Raw reads were error-corrected and collapsed into unique sequences with a nearest-neighbor algorithm that merged closely related sequences to remove PCR and sequencing errors. To assign V, D and J gene segments, CDR3 sequences were aligned to IMGT reference sequences. For a sequence to be retained, at least a six-nucleotide match to both a V gene segment and a J gene segment was required. A rearrangement was called productive if the CDR3 had no stop codons and remained in frame with V and J, and every other rearrangement was called non-productive. Following IMGT convention, CDR3 was defined as the stretch from the second conserved V-encoded cysteine to the conserved J-encoded phenylalanine. The earlier analysis of about 590 of the donors excluded sequences that lacked an unambiguous match to a single V gene segment. In an earlier analysis of 587 of the donors, V segments were called functional above 56.7% productive rearrangements and were called segregating when the between-donor standard deviation exceeded 5%. To diagnose cytomegalovirus status from the catalog of TCR beta chain sequences, a statistical classification framework was built. V and J gene assignment, in a later analysis, came from comparing TCR nucleotide sequences with IMGT/GENE-DB human TR gene sequences. In a later analysis, CDR3 sequences and most-parsimonious VDJ recombination scenarios were assigned using the TCRdist pipeline. In a later analysis, every TCR beta chain was defined by the combination of its CDR3 amino acid sequence and its V-gene family, and reads without a unique V-gene family were dropped. A later analysis removed 500 to 600 highly shared, low-generation-probability nucleotide sequences to deal with suspected cross-contamination and a sequencing artifact. In a later analysis, a clonal expansion index was calculated for each public chain from normalized within-repertoire ranks of inferred template counts. In a later analysis, generation probabilities were computed with a VDJ recombination model fitted to out-of-frame rearrangements, and the resulting probabilities were checked against IGoR. In a later analysis, hypergeometric tests were used to score TCR-TCR, TCR-HLA and TCR-CMV co-occurrence, with a repertoire-size bias correction applied to TCR pairs. A later analysis estimated false discovery rates by permuting HLA or CMV assignments 20 times. In a later analysis, co-occurring TCRs were grouped using DBSCAN, with TCRdist sequence similarity added in when clustering inside HLA-allele-positive subsets. Repertoires with fewer than 30,000 or more than 120,000 public chains were left out of co-occurrence clustering, as were a handful of repertoires with anomalous nucleotide sharing. TCRdb retrieved this table from immuneACCESS and kept in-frame rearrangements only. Not all clones are present; in checked studies, unresolved V genes account for under half, and no reason is known for the remainder. Clonal size and the V and J genes are those of that table, whereas D and trimming came from the DNA. The sample profile shows some 140,000 clones; 65% to 70% of them were found once. About 1.5% of the sample goes to the ten largest clones.

The cohort was made up of roughly 670 healthy bone marrow donors. At the time of sampling, all cohort members were nominally healthy, though unrecorded immune exposures were likely present. Of the 690 or so cohort members, 250 to 300 had a positive CMV serostatus and about 350 had a negative one, while no CMV serostatus was recorded for the donor. A peripheral blood sample was provided by each donor, and peripheral blood mononuclear cells were used for TCR beta sequencing. Genomic DNA was extracted from the blood cell samples with the Qiagen DNeasy Blood Extraction Kit. V is cut back by 5 bases and J by 8 bases, with 8 bases in the junction unmatched. The germline V gene (reference sequence) specifies SEHNR as CDR1 and FQNEAQ as CDR2. Measured from the cysteine to the phenylalanine, the CDR3 is 14 residues long. CDR3 DNA is the only sequence kept; it has 42 bases, read in frame from the first base.

This specimen comes from a study of cytomegalovirus exposure and HLA in healthy donors (dated by TCRdb to 2016 to 2017). About the full investigation: An earlier analysis of a few hundred of the donors reported about 300 Gb of sequence data and 117 million unique TCR beta sequences obtained from around 190 million T cells. An early release covering about 600 HLA-typed donors comprised around 300 gigabases of sequencing data and around 80 million unique TCR sequences. All discovery cohort repertoires had been generated on a single sequencing platform. A later analysis re-analyzed previously published TCR beta repertoires from 650 to 800 donors and added high-resolution HLA genotyping to study TCR occurrence patterns. The study profiled the T cell repertoires of 500 to 800 subjects by immunosequencing and related them to cytomegalovirus serostatus. Of the roughly 400 genotyped donors, over 70% fell in the genetic ancestry cluster associated with self-reported Caucasian donors. Donor age, sex, ethnicity and CMV serostatus were compiled alongside the repertoire data. High-throughput TCR immunosequencing, statistical association of individual TCRs with disease status, and machine learning were combined to predict cytomegalovirus infection status. Five DR-DQ haplotypes were treated as single units for association and clustering because of strong linkage in the cohort. The number of donors typed differed by locus, with about 629-640 for A, B, C, DRB1 and DQB1, more than 500 for DQA1, 606 for DPA1, and around 450 for DPB1. In a later genetic analysis, genome-wide SNP genotypes for about 65% of the 666 donors were used, and that subset was treated as a discovery cohort. An earlier analysis of approximately 500 of the donors applied high-throughput TCR beta sequencing to assess whether each TCR beta V gene segment acted as functional or pseudogenic. Rather than using new phenotypic data, the later analysis identified candidate immune exposures from TCR beta sequences and from how often those sequences occurred across donors. A separate validation cohort of 100 to 150 different subjects was used in addition to the 666-subject first cohort. The study aimed to test whether signatures of past pathogen exposure could be identified by cataloging public T cell receptors. Class I and class II HLA loci were covered by the typing at four-digit resolution. Among over 350 genotyped donors of the cohort, an average of roughly 240,000 unique TCR beta nucleotide sequences were sequenced per donor, approximately 20% of them non-productive.

Study-wide findings and limitations: A later analysis associated about 17,000 TCR beta sequences with specific HLA alleles at a false discovery rate of 0.05. Linkage disequilibrium might explain the correlated functional status among segregating V segments, but an unknown experimental factor could not be excluded. In this cohort, only TCR beta chains were sequenced, and detectable features were limited by the absence of alpha or paired-chain data. A few of the identified cytomegalovirus-associated TCR beta chains were confirmed in vitro to be specific for cytomegalovirus antigens. In a later genetic analysis, a missense DCLRE1C variant was associated with V-gene and J-gene trimming of TCR beta chains, and the association was replicated in an independent cohort. CMV serostatus was the only immune exposure information available for the cohort. Because counts were too low, 15 to 20 rarely observed V segments, including chromosome 9 orphons, were left out of the earlier analysis of 500 to 650 of the donors. Presence/absence analyses assumed roughly uniform sequencing depth across donors, an assumption that may not hold. In a later analysis, HLA-associated TCR beta chains were found to be more clonally expanded and to have lower generation probabilities than equally common non-associated chains. A total of 164 TCR beta chains were listed by the study as associated with cytomegalovirus. An earlier analysis of approximately 530 of the donors showed that most TCR beta V segments appeared in productive rearrangements either about 87% or about 30% of the time, which broadly matched IMGT annotations. Across donors, most TCR sequences were observed very rarely, whereas some public TCRs were present in many individuals. Because HLA typing was unavailable for some donors at each locus, only the typed subset was used in association tests. Strong co-occurrence of HLA alleles, especially DR and DQ, made assigning TCR associations to individual alleles difficult. It was suggested by the authors that the approach could potentially be generalized to other disease states and immunological phenotypes. A further reported finding was that TCR beta sequences accurately predicted the HLA-A and HLA-B alleles for most subjects in the first cohort. The classifier was reported to diagnose cytomegalovirus status with high specificity and sensitivity in both the original and validation cohorts. According to a later analysis, TCR association rates differed among HLA loci, with DRB1 alleles showing the most associated TCRs and HLA-C alleles showing the fewest. A cluster of highly shared sequence variants was judged likely to represent a technical artifact of the sequencing pipeline. According to a later analysis, parvovirus B19, influenza, CMV and Epstein-Barr virus appeared linked to several top co-occurrence clusters. In a later analysis, most CMV-associated TCR beta chains were found to appear HLA-restricted, with HLA associations seemingly driven largely by CMV exposure. Some IMGT-functional V segments, including TRBV6-2 and TRBV6-3, could not be told apart with the 87-base-pair reads, so those segments were excluded. Compared with the roughly 600-donor mean, donors in an Asian-associated ancestry cluster had fewer N-insertions in productive TCRs, according to a later genetic analysis.

The sample taken for sequencing was PBMCs. The rearrangement joined TRBV7-9 to TRBJ1-4; TRBD1 lines up with 7 middle nucleotides. The receptor was derived from a human donor in good health. The base sequence is TGTGCCAGCAGCCTAGACAGGGTTGAGGAAAAACTGTTTTTT. Protein translation: CASSLDRVEEKLFF.